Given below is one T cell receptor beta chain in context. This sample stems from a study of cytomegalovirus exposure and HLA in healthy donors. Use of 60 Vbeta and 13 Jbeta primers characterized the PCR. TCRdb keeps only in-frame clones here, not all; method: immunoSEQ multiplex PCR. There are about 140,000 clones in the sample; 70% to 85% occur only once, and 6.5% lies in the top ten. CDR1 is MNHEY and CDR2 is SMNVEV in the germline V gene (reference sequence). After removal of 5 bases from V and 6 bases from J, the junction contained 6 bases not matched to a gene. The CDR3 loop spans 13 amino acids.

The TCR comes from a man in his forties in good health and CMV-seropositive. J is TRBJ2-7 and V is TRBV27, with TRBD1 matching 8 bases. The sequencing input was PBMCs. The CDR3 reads CASSPRQGTEQYF. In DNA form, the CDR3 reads TGTGCCAGCAGTCCGAGACAGGGGACCGAGCAGTACTTC.